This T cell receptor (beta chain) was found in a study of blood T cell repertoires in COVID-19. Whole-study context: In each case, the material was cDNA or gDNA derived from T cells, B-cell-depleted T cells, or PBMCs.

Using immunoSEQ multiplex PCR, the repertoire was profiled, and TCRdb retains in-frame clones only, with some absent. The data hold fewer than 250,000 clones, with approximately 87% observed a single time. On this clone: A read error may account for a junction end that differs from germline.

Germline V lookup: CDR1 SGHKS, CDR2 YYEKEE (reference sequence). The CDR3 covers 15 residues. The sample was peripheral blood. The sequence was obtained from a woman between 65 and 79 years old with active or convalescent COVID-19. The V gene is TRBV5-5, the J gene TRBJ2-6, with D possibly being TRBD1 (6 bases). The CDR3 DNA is TGTGCCAGCAGTTTGGGACACGTCGGGGCCAACGTCCTGACTTTC. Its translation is CASSLGHVGANVLTF.